The 24 T cell receptor beta chains in this list originate from one sample, sequenced in a study of blood T cell repertoires in COVID-19. The assay was immunoSEQ multiplex PCR, and TCRdb's table has in-frame clones only and misses some. Seen here are more than 300,000 clones, 70% to 90% observed once, and the top ten hold approximately 5%. The sequencing input was PBMCs or T cells enriched from blood (not recorded which). The receptors stem from a woman in her twenties or thirties who had recovered from COVID-19.

As DNA, the CDR3 is TGTGCCAGCAGCCGCGGGACAGATAGCAATCAGCCCCAGCATTTT. It is translated as CASSRGTDSNQPQHF. The chain has TRBV3-1 (or the pseudogene TRBV3-2) and TRBJ1-5, with TRBD1 matching 7 bases. J gave up 0 bases and V 4 bases, and 3 bases lay outside the gene matches. CDR1 is LGHDT and CDR2 is YNNKEL in the germline V gene (reference sequence). The CDR3 extends over 15 amino acids.

J is TRBJ1-2 and V is TRBV18; the match to TRBD1 covers 8 bases. The CDR3 totals 13 residues. Germline assignment: CDR1 KGHSH and CDR2 LQKENI. V gave up 2 bases and J gave up 4 bases; unmatched junction bases: 0. For the CDR3, the DNA is TGTGCCAGCTCACCAACAGGGGGCTATGGCTACACCTTC. It codes for CASSPTGGYGYTF.

The rearrangement uses TRBV7-9 and TRBJ2-7, with 10 bases matching TRBD2. The trim removed 3 bases at V and 7 bases at J, leaving 9 bases unmatched. This CDR3 comprises 15 residues. Per the germline V gene, CDR1 is SEHNR and CDR2 is FQNEAQ (reference sequence). CDR3 nucleotide sequence: TGTGCCAGCAGCTTGGAACAGGGACTAGCGTGGGAGCAGTACTTC. It specifies CASSLEQGLAWEQYF.

V and J are TRBV30 and TRBJ1-2, with unresolved D. V dropped 2 bases and J dropped 2 bases, with 9 bases sitting between them. The CDR3 is 13 residues long. Per the germline V gene, CDR1 is GTSNPN and CDR2 is SVGIG (reference sequence). The chain's CDR3 is CAWSPNYNYGYTF. The DNA of the CDR3 is TGTGCCTGGAGTCCTAACTACAACTATGGCTACACCTTC.

The chain carries TRBV6-2 or TRBV6-3 and TRBJ1-2; 7 bases are shared with TRBD1. CDR3 size: 17 residues. Trimming cost V 2 bases and J 0 bases; bases outside gene matches: 9. In germline, CDR1 is MNHEY, CDR2 SVGEGT. CDR3 bases: TGTGCCAGCAGTTACCGTTGGACAGGCGCCCCTAACTATGGCTACACCTTC. It is translated as CASSYRWTGAPNYGYTF.

This clone came up a few times. J is TRBJ1-1 and V is TRBV6-1, with D perhaps matching TRBD1 (5 bases). This CDR3 has 14 amino acids. Germline lookup yields CDR1 MNHNS and CDR2 SASEGT. V lost 1 base to trimming and J lost 6 bases, with 12 bases between them. The CDR3 loop is CASSEDRRAAEAFF. As DNA, the CDR3 is TGTGCCAGCAGTGAAGACAGGAGAGCCGCTGAAGCTTTCTTT.

This clone was seen a handful of times. The chain employs TRBV7-2 and TRBJ1-1, with D possibly being TRBD1 (5 bases). Germline CDR1 reads SGHTA; CDR2 reads FQGNSA. The V gene lost 5 bases and the J gene lost 4 bases, with 11 bases spanning the gap. The CDR3 runs 13 residues. CDR3 coding DNA: TGTGCCAGCAGCGGCAGGGTTGGCACTGAAGCTTTCTTT. Its protein is CASSGRVGTEAFF.

The V and J genes are TRBV3-1 (or the pseudogene TRBV3-2) and TRBJ1-1; 9 bases are a match to TRBD1. Germline lookup yields CDR1 LGHDT and CDR2 YNNKEL (reference sequence). Germline trimming cut 2 bases from V and 8 bases from J; bases unmatched to any gene: 3. The CDR3 contains 13 residues. The CDR3 coding sequence is TGTGCCAGCAGCCAAACAGGGGGCTGGGAAGCTTTCTTT. It specifies CASSQTGGWEAFF.

This clone was seen once. The rearrangement links TRBV10-1 to TRBJ2-1; no firm D call. The CDR3 length is 16 residues. Germline values: CDR1 WNHNN, CDR2 SYGVQD (reference sequence). V gave up 2 bases and J gave up 0 bases, with 11 bases separating them. The CDR3 DNA reads TGCGCCAGCAGTGAGCAGGAATTGACCTCCTACAATGAGCAGTTCTTC. Residues: CASSEQELTSYNEQFF.

The V gene is TRBV5-5, the J gene TRBJ1-1; TRBD1 matches at 10 bases. V dropped 4 bases and J dropped 5; count of bases not matched to a gene: 8. Germline lookup yields CDR1 SGHKS and CDR2 YYEKEE (reference sequence). There are 15 residues in the CDR3. CDR3 protein: CASSRSDRGLTEAFF. The CDR3 nucleotides are TGTGCCAGCAGCCGCTCCGACAGGGGGCTGACTGAAGCTTTCTTT. The full variable domain, rest sourced from reference TRBV5-5 and TRBJ1-1, is DAGVTQSPTHLIKTRGQQVTLRCSPISGHKSVSWYQQVLGQGPQFIFQYYEKEERGRGNFPDRFSARQFPNYSSELNVNALLLGDSALYLCASSRSDRGLTEAFFGQGTRLTVV.

The chain carries TRBV6-5 and TRBJ2-7, with 11 bases matching TRBD1. Germline trimming cut 6 bases from V and 2 bases from J; bases unmatched to any gene: 6. The CDR3 runs to 15 residues. From germline, CDR1 is MNHEY and CDR2 SVGAGI. CDR3 in amino acids: CASSSGQGAAYEQYF. The CDR3 nucleotides read TGTGCCAGCAGCTCCGGACAGGGGGCCGCCTACGAGCAGTACTTC.

V is TRBV5-1 and J is TRBJ1-2; D is ambiguous. Between the trimmed V and J ends, which lost 7 bases and 2 bases, there was a span of 12 bases. CDR1 and CDR2 from the germline V gene are SGHRS and YFSETQ. The CDR3 has 13 residues. The CDR3, as DNA: TGCGCCAGCGCACCGACCGGGAACTATGGCTACACCTTC. This translates into CASAPTGNYGYTF.

The genes are TRBV2 and TRBJ2-5, with 15 bases that match TRBD2. The germline gives CDR1 SNHLY, CDR2 FYNNEI. This CDR3 spans 18 amino acids. V was pared by 9 bases and J by 1 base, with 12 bases of the junction left unmatched. The CDR3 DNA reads as TGTGCCAGAGCAGCCGGGACTAGCGGGGGGCTATCCCAAGAGACCCAGTACTTC. Translating gives CARAAGTSGGLSQETQYF.

This clone has just one count. The chain combines TRBV4-3 with TRBJ2-2; D perhaps matches TRBD2 (6 bases). CDR1 and CDR2 (germline): LGHNA, YSLEER. The CDR3 is made up of 16 amino acids. V lost 4 bases to trimming and J lost 3 bases, with 15 bases between them. The CDR3 coding sequence is TGCGCCAGCAGCCTGGAGGCGGGGCTGTACACCGGGGAGCTGTTTTTT. It codes for CASSLEAGLYTGELFF.

This clone occurred once. V is TRBV30 and J is TRBJ2-3, with D perhaps matching TRBD2 (6 bases). CDR3 length equals 15 residues. V lost 0 bases, J lost 0 bases, and 10 bases lay in between. The germline gives CDR1 GTSNPN, CDR2 SVGIG (reference sequence). The chain's CDR3 is CAWSVRSGSTDTQYF. CDR3 DNA: TGTGCCTGGAGTGTACGTAGCGGAAGCACAGATACGCAGTATTTT.

This rearrangement joins TRBV5-6 to TRBJ2-5; 8 positions match TRBD1. Trimming took 2 bases from V and 2 from J; bases not matched to a gene: 2. This CDR3 contains 14 residues. Germline V CDR1 and CDR2: SGHDT, YYEEEE. The DNA for the CDR3 is TGTGCCAGCAGCTTTGGGGACAGGCAAGAGACCCAGTACTTC. Translating gives CASSFGDRQETQYF.

V is TRBV30 and J is TRBJ1-2, with a weak D call TRBD1 (5 bases). CDR1 and CDR2 (germline): GTSNPN, SVGIG (reference sequence). The V end lost 5 bases, the J end lost 4 bases, and 11 bases lay between the germline ends. This CDR3 is 12 amino acids long. The CDR3 loop is CAWGRQGYGYTF. CDR3 DNA: TGTGCCTGGGGGCGGCAGGGCTATGGCTACACCTTC.

A remark on this clone: The sample holds other DNA sequences that translate to the same CDR3. The CDR3 here is CASSPPGLAGGRETQYF. The CDR3 region has the DNA TGTGCCAGCAGCCCGCCGGGACTAGCGGGGGGAAGGGAGACCCAGTACTTC. The rearrangement joins TRBV7-2 to TRBJ2-5; 15 bases line up with TRBD2. Per the germline V gene, CDR1 is SGHTA and CDR2 is FQGNSA. J gave up 5 bases and V 5 bases, and 9 bases lay outside the gene matches. The CDR3 is made up of 17 amino acids.

V gene TRBV2 combines with J gene TRBJ2-7; D possibly corresponds to TRBD2 (7 bases). This CDR3 has 14 amino acids. Looked up from germline, CDR1 is SNHLY and CDR2 is FYNNEI. V lost 8 bases and J 0 bases, leaving 14 bases between the germline ends. The CDR3 reads CASSGGPPSYEQYF. The DNA for the CDR3 is TGTGCCAGCTCCGGGGGGCCACCCTCCTACGAGCAGTACTTC.

This chain connects TRBV3-1 (or the pseudogene TRBV3-2) to TRBJ1-2; D is ambiguous. This CDR3 spans 16 amino acids. V was shortened by 4 bases and J by 4 bases, with 19 bases between the two germline ends. Germline lookup yields CDR1 LGHDT and CDR2 YNNKEL (reference sequence). The CDR3 sequence: CASSRLEKESLYGYTF. CDR3 in DNA: TGTGCCAGCAGCCGCTTGGAGAAGGAAAGTCTCTATGGCTACACCTTC.

J is TRBJ2-3 and V is TRBV30, with a weak D call TRBD1 (6 bases). Trimming took off 0 bases at V and 9 bases at J, with 25 bases between the two ends. This CDR3 spans 17 amino acids. Per the germline V gene, CDR1 is GTSNPN and CDR2 is SVGIG (reference sequence). CDR3 amino acids: CAWSVSLAGGPRGTQYF. CDR3 nucleotides: TGTGCCTGGAGTGTAAGCCTGGCAGGTGGACCCAGGGGCACGCAGTATTTT.

The J gene is TRBJ2-1, the V gene TRBV6-1; D not certain. The V end was cut by 4 bases, the J end by 10 bases, with 5 bases between. The CDR3 has 10 residues. CDR1 and CDR2 from the germline V gene are MNHNS and SASEGT. CDR3 loop: CASSGREQFF. The CDR3 bases are TGTGCCAGCAGTGGTCGGGAGCAGTTCTTC.

The chain uses TRBV14 and TRBJ1-2; 7 bases line up with TRBD1. Germline CDR1 is SGHDN and CDR2 is FVKESK. V shed 4 bases and J 6 bases; nucleotides not matched to a gene: 8. The CDR3 covers 14 residues. The CDR3 is CASSPLDRPDGYTF. In nucleotides, the CDR3 is TGTGCCAGCAGCCCCCTGGACAGGCCCGATGGCTACACCTTC. Based on the CDR3 plus reference TRBV14 and TRBJ1-2, the full variable domain is EAGVTQFPSHSVIEKGQTVTLRCDPISGHDNLYWYRRVMGKEIKFLLHFVKESKQDESGMPNNRFLAERTGGTYSTLKVQPAELEDSGVYFCASSPLDRPDGYTFGSGTRLTVV.

This clone was seen just once. The chain employs TRBV19 and TRBJ1-2; TRBD1 is a possible D gene (5 bases). CDR3 length: 13 amino acids. V shed 7 bases and J shed 4 bases, with 13 bases lying between them. CDR1 LNHDA and CDR2 SQIVND come from the germline V gene (reference sequence). CDR3 DNA sequence: TGTGCCAGTAAACAGGCCCGACGCTATGGCTACACCTTC. Residues: CASKQARRYGYTF.